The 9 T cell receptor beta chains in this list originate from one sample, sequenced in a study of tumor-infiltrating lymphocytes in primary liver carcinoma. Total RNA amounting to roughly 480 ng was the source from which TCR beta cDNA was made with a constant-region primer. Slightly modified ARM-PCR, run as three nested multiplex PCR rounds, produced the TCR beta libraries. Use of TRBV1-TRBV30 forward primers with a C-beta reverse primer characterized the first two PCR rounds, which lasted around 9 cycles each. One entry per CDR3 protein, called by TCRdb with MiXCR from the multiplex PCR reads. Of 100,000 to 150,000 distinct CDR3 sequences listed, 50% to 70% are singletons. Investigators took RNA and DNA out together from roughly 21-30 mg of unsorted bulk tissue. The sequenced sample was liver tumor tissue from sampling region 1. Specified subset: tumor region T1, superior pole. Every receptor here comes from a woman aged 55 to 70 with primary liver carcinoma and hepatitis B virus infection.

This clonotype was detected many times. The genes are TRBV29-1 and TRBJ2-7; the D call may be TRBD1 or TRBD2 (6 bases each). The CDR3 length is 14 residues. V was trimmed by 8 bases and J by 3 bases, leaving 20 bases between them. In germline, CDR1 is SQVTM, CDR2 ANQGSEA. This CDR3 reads CSYSGAGGFYEQYF. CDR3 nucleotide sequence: TGCAGCTACTCAGGGGCAGGAGGGTTCTACGAGCAGTACTTC.

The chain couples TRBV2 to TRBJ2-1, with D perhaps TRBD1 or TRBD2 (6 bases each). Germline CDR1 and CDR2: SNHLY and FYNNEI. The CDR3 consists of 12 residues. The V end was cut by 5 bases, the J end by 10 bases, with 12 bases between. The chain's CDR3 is CASSRGASEQFF. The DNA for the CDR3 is TGTGCCAGCAGTAGGGGGGCAAGCGAGCAGTTCTTC.

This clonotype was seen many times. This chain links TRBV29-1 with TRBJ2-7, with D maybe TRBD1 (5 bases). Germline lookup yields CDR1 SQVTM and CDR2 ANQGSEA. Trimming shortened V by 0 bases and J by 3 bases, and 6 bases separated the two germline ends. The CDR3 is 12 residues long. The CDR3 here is CSVEDTGYEQYF. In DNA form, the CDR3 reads TGCAGCGTTGAAGATACAGGCTACGAGCAGTACTTC.

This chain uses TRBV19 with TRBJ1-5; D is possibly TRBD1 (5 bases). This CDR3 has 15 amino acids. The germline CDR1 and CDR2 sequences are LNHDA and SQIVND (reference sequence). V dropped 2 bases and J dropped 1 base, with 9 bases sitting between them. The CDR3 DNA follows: TGTGCCAGTAGTATACTTGGACAAAGCAATCAGCCCCAGCATTTT. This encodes CASSILGQSNQPQHF.

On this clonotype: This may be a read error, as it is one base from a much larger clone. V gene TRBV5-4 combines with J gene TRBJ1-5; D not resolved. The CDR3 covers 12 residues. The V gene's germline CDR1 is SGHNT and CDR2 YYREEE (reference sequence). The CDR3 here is CASSLDNQPLHF. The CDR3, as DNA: TGTGCCAGCAGCTTGGACAATCAGCCCCTGCATTTT.

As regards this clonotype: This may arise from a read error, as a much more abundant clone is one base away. The CDR3 is CASSMVTMNTEAFF. In nucleotides, the CDR3 is TGTGCCAGCAGTATGGTCACGATGAACACTGAAGCTTTCTTT. V gene TRBV7-8 combines with J gene TRBJ1-1; D uncertain. V lost 6 bases, J lost 0 bases, and 11 bases lay in between. The CDR3 has 14 amino acids. The germline CDR1 and CDR2 sequences are SGHVS and FQNEAQ.

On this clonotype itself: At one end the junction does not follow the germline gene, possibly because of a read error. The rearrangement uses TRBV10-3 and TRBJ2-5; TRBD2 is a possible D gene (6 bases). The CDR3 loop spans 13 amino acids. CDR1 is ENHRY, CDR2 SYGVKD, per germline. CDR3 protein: CDISGLKSETQYF. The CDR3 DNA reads TGTGACATCAGTGGACTAAAGAGCGAGACCCAGTACTTC.

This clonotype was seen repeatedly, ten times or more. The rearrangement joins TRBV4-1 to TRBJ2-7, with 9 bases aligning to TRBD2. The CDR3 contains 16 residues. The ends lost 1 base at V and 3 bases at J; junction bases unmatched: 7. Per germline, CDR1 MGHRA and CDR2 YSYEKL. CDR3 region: CASSQAPGLANYEQYF. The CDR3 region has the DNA TGCGCCAGCAGCCAAGCTCCTGGACTAGCGAACTACGAGCAGTACTTC.

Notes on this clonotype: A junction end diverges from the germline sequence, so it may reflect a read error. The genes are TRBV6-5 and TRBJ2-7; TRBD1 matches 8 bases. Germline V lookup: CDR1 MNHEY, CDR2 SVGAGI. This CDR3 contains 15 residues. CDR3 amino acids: CASSYRGVGCYEQYF. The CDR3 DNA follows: TGTGCCAGTAGTTACAGGGGGGTCGGGTGCTACGAGCAGTACTTC.